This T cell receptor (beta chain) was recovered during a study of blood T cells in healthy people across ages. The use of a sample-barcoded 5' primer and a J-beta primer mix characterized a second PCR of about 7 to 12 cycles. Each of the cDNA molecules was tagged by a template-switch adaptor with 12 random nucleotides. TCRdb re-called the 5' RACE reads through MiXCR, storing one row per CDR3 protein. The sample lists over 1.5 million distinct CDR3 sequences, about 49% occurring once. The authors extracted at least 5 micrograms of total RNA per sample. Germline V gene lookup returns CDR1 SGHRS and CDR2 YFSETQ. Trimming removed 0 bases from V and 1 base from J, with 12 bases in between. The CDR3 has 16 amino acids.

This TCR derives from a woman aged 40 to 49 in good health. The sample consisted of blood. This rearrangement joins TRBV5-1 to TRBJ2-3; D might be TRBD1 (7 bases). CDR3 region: CASSLDRRGRTDTQYF. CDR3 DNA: TGCGCCAGCAGCTTGGATAGGAGGGGGCGCACAGATACGCAGTATTTT.